This is a list of T cell receptor beta chains from one sample in a study of vaccination effects on CD4 cells after COVID-19. No cognate antigen is known for these TCRs. Sequenced by immunoSEQ multiplex PCR; TCRdb stores in-frame clones only, minus some. The sample has 62,000 or so clones; over 70% are singletons. The sequenced sample was CD4+ T cells from PBMCs cultured with SARS-CoV-2 spike peptides, obtained before COVID-19 vaccination. Receptors were obtained from a human donor who received a COVID-19 vaccine. CDR3s include the opening cysteine and the closing phenylalanine or tryptophan. Each record gives: CDR3 protein, V gene, J gene.

CDR3: CAWRVRGAQETQYF; V: TRBV30; J: TRBJ2-5
CDR3: CASSRKVGAGGESTDTQYF; V: TRBV4-1; J: TRBJ2-3
CDR3: CASSPRRDYGYTF; V: TRBV18; J: TRBJ1-2
CDR3: CASSPAGTGNNEQFF; V: TRBV6-2/TRBV6-3; J: TRBJ2-1
CDR3: CASSLDLASGELFF; V: TRBV11-2; J: TRBJ2-2
CDR3: CASSEAAGWSGYTF; V: TRBV6-1; J: TRBJ1-2
CDR3: CASSPSSTGNYGYTF; V: TRBV18; J: TRBJ1-2
CDR3: CAWSVNLSSGNTIYF; V: TRBV30; J: TRBJ1-3
CDR3: CASSTMTDRGSQPQHF; V: TRBV19; J: TRBJ1-5
CDR3: CASSVLGATEAFF; V: TRBV2; J: TRBJ1-1
CDR3: CSASGTGGFKNIQYF; V: TRBV20-1; J: TRBJ2-4
CDR3: CASSPRTAMNTEAFF; V: TRBV7-2; J: TRBJ1-1
CDR3: CASSLELGTTDFF; V: TRBV7-9; J: TRBJ1-1
CDR3: CASSLGAMNEKLFF; V: TRBV5-1; J: TRBJ1-4
CDR3: CASSRSTGHLTDTQYF; V: TRBV11-2; J: TRBJ2-3
CDR3: CASTRGASGGEGIQYF; V: TRBV5-4; J: TRBJ2-4
CDR3: CASSPRRIVNTEAFF; V: TRBV19; J: TRBJ1-1
CDR3: CASSPGPGNTIYF; V: TRBV7-3; J: TRBJ1-3
CDR3: CASSQDDSGNTIYF; V: TRBV4-2; J: TRBJ1-3
CDR3: CASRRTGLANYGYTF; V: TRBV19; J: TRBJ1-2
CDR3: CASSQPPTGSPLHF; V: TRBV3-1/TRBV3-2; J: TRBJ1-6
CDR3: CASSQDNRGGNSPLHF; V: TRBV4-3; J: TRBJ1-6
CDR3: CASSRDRSNSPLHF; V: TRBV6-5; J: TRBJ1-6
CDR3: CASSFSGDTDTQYF; V: TRBV5-1; J: TRBJ2-3
CDR3: CASSLAPSSTDTQYF; V: TRBV5-1; J: TRBJ2-3
CDR3: CASSAYYPGQGTDTQYF; V: TRBV10-2; J: TRBJ2-3
CDR3: CASSLQRGRTDERGQETQYF; V: TRBV18; J: TRBJ2-5
CDR3: CASSTDRNTEAFF; V: TRBV7-2; J: TRBJ1-1
CDR3: CASSLSGTLENLNMNTQYF; V: TRBV5-1; J: TRBJ2-3
CDR3: CASSGQGYNEQFF; V: TRBV5-1; J: TRBJ2-1
CDR3: CAIAAGFTNTEAFF; V: TRBV7-8; J: TRBJ1-1
CDR3: CASSLGGLRETQYF; V: TRBV5-8; J: TRBJ2-5
CDR3: CASSGGLSTDTQYF; V: TRBV6-5; J: TRBJ2-3
CDR3: CASSLVGGAETQYF; V: TRBV5-8; J: TRBJ2-5
CDR3: CASSSLTGGYGYTF; V: TRBV7-2; J: TRBJ1-2
CDR3: CASRDTYTEAFF; V: TRBV12-3/TRBV12-4; J: TRBJ1-1
CDR3: CASSFSTGGGYTF; V: TRBV12-3/TRBV12-4; J: TRBJ1-2
CDR3: CASSFGGAETQYF; V: TRBV7-2; J: TRBJ2-5
CDR3: CASSQGNWGRTDTQYF; V: TRBV4-1; J: TRBJ2-3
CDR3: CASRGPGINTQYF; V: TRBV6-5; J: TRBJ2-3
CDR3: CASSTRDRENSPLHF; V: TRBV18; J: TRBJ1-6
CDR3: CASSIQHRSSYNEQFF; V: TRBV19; J: TRBJ2-1
CDR3: CASSAGWNTEAFF; V: TRBV27; J: TRBJ1-1
CDR3: CASSQADRGNGETQYF; V: TRBV4-2; J: TRBJ2-5
CDR3: CASSETGVLAEAFF; V: TRBV10-1; J: TRBJ1-1